These 11 T cell receptor beta chains originate from one sample sequenced in a study of blood T cell repertoires in COVID-19. Produced via immunoSEQ multiplex PCR; TCRdb's table is partial and in-frame only. Here the sample spans more than 350,000 clones, about 89% being singletons. Sequences were obtained from peripheral blood. These receptors were collected from a woman in her 30s with COVID-19, enrolled during active disease.

The chain recombines TRBV7-2 with TRBJ1-5; maybe TRBD1 (5 bases). Trimming took off 1 base at V and 3 bases at J, with 13 bases between the two ends. The CDR3 is 16 residues long. Germline-derived CDR1 and CDR2 are SGHTA and FQGNSA. CDR3 loop: CASSLVPGLFNQPQHF. CDR3 in DNA: TGTGCCAGCAGCTTAGTGCCAGGGCTTTTCAATCAGCCCCAGCATTTT.

The gene calls are TRBV7-2 and TRBJ2-5; 8 bases align to TRBD2. The CDR3 is 15 amino acids. J gave up 2 bases and V 2 bases, and 4 bases lay outside the gene matches. CDR1 is SGHTA, CDR2 FQGNSA, per germline. This CDR3 reads CASSLRVAGQETQYF. In DNA form, the CDR3 reads TGTGCCAGCAGCTTACGGGTAGCGGGGCAAGAGACCCAGTACTTC.

The rearrangement links TRBV7-2 to TRBJ2-5, with 14 bases lining up with TRBD2. The CDR3 consists of 17 residues. The trim removed 1 base at V and 5 bases at J, leaving 6 bases unmatched. Looked up from germline, CDR1 is SGHTA and CDR2 is FQGNSA. The CDR3 loop is CASSLDWTSGRRETQYF. As DNA, the CDR3 is TGTGCCAGCAGCTTAGACTGGACTAGCGGGAGGAGGGAGACCCAGTACTTC. The full variable domain, completed using reference TRBV7-2 and TRBJ2-5, is GAGVSQSPSNKVTEKGKDVELRCDPISGHTALYWYRQSLGQGLEFLIYFQGNSAPDKSGLPSDRFSAERTGGSVSTLTIQRTQQEDSAVYLCASSLDWTSGRRETQYFGPGTRLLVL.

This clone has more than one count but fewer than ten. CDR3 protein: CASSLEVDRPYGYTF. The CDR3 DNA follows: TGCGCCAGCAGCTTGGAAGTCGACAGGCCCTATGGCTACACCTTC. The chain combines TRBV5-1 with TRBJ1-2; D might be TRBD1 (6 bases). V shed 0 bases and J shed 4 bases, with 13 bases lying between them. CDR1 and CDR2 from the germline V gene are SGHRS and YFSETQ. The CDR3 contains 15 residues.

Only a few counts were recorded for this clone. The chain combines TRBV24-1 with TRBJ2-1; 8 bases are a match to TRBD2. This CDR3 has 15 residues. The V and J ends lost 12 bases and 5 bases, in that order; junction bases with no gene match: 14. CDR1 is KGHDR, CDR2 SFDVKD, per germline. CDR3 loop: CAAAAGVYPDNEQFF. CDR3 DNA: TGTGCCGCTGCAGCGGGAGTTTACCCAGACAATGAGCAGTTCTTC.

The chain recombines TRBV24-1 with TRBJ1-2, with TRBD1 identical over 9 bases. Trimming at V came to 7 bases and at J to 5 bases, leaving 16 bases not matched to a gene. The V gene's germline CDR1 is KGHDR and CDR2 SFDVKD. This CDR3 is 17 amino acids long. CDR3 sequence reads: CATRPLTGGRREYGYTF. The CDR3 bases are TGTGCCACCAGGCCCTTGACAGGGGGGCGCAGAGAGTATGGCTACACCTTC.

The chain is built from TRBV7-6 and TRBJ1-5; TRBD1 might be the D (6 bases). Trimming stripped 1 base from V and 7 bases from J, with 14 bases between. The length of the CDR3 is 15 residues. Per the germline V gene, CDR1 is SGHVS and CDR2 is FNYEAQ. The CDR3 DNA reads as TGTGCCAGCAGCTTAGAGGGGGGGATGAAACAGCCCCAGCATTTT. Residues: CASSLEGGMKQPQHF.

This chain connects TRBV25-1 to TRBJ2-3; 7 bases are a match to TRBD2. The trim removed 6 bases at V and 1 base at J, leaving 13 bases unmatched. CDR3 length: 17 residues. CDR1 MGHDK and CDR2 SYGVNS come from the germline V gene. The chain's CDR3 is CASSLPWGGEGTDTQYF. DNA for the CDR3: TGTGCCAGCAGCCTCCCCTGGGGAGGGGAGGGCACAGATACGCAGTATTTT.

The V gene is TRBV5-1, the J gene TRBJ2-7; D may be TRBD1 (6 bases). This CDR3 contains 13 residues. The germline gives CDR1 SGHRS, CDR2 YFSETQ. The V and J ends lost 0 bases and 7 bases respectively, with 11 bases between them. The CDR3 loop reads CASSLEQGGEQYF. The CDR3 DNA sequence: TGCGCCAGCAGCTTGGAACAGGGCGGAGAGCAGTACTTC.

The gene calls are TRBV7-9 and TRBJ2-1, with D unresolved. Trimming cost V 0 bases and J 9 bases, with 9 bases left between them. The CDR3 runs to 13 residues. Germline CDR1 reads SEHNR; CDR2 reads FQNEAQ (reference sequence). The CDR3 region has the DNA TGTGCCAGCAGCTTAGCGATGTGGAGTGAGCAGTTCTTC. Its protein is CASSLAMWSEQFF.

This sequence joins TRBV2 and TRBJ1-3; perhaps TRBD1 as D (5 bases). Trimming took off 10 bases at V and 2 bases at J, with 15 bases between the two ends. The germline gives CDR1 SNHLY, CDR2 FYNNEI. The CDR3 spans 14 residues. CDR3 residues: CATLGGATGNTIYF. CDR3 bases: TGTGCCACCTTGGGCGGGGCCACTGGAAACACCATATATTTT.